What follows are 31 T cell receptor beta chains derived from one specimen sequenced in a study of T cells in Graves' hyperthyroidism and ophthalmopathy. The TCR beta CDR3 regions underwent amplification using RNA transcripts as the source. TCR CDR3 regions were first amplified by RT-PCR with HTBI primers. TCRdb analysed the multiplex PCR reads with MiXCR anew, one entry per CDR3 protein. Of roughly 700,000 distinct CDR3 sequences listed, about a third are singletons. The sample consisted of blood. The receptors shown here come from a woman aged 40-49 years with Graves' hyperthyroidism.

This clonotype has a count of ten or more. This chain connects TRBV2 to TRBJ1-1, with TRBD1 as a possible D gene (5 bases). The CDR3 totals 15 residues. CDR1 SNHLY and CDR2 FYNNEI come from the germline V gene. V shed 5 bases and J shed 2 bases, with 15 bases lying between them. CDR3 amino acids: CASSKGRVSNTEAFF. CDR3 in DNA: TGTGCCAGCAGTAAGGGGAGGGTATCCAACACTGAAGCTTTCTTT.

The chain recombines TRBV19 with TRBJ1-2, with a possible D match to TRBD1 (6 bases). Germline CDR1 and CDR2: LNHDA and SQIVND (reference sequence). With 5 bases removed from V and 12 bases from J, the gap between germline ends came to 16 bases. The CDR3 runs to 12 residues. CDR3 in DNA: TGTGCCAGTAGTCCTAGCCTGGGGGGCCACACCTTC. Translated: CASSPSLGGHTF.

This clonotype has more than one count but fewer than ten. This chain uses TRBV12-3 or TRBV12-4 with TRBJ1-6; TRBD1 might be the D (5 bases). V lost 6 bases and J lost 7, with 22 bases in between. This CDR3 has 17 amino acids. The CDR3, as DNA: TGTGCCAGCAGCCTCGGGGGAGGCGGGGTTTGGAATTCACCCCTCCACTTT. This gives the protein CASSLGGGGVWNSPLHF.

The chain combines TRBV7-2 with TRBJ1-4; D might be TRBD1 (5 bases). The germline V and J ends were trimmed by 3 bases and 11 bases, with 7 bases remaining between them. The CDR3 is 11 residues long. The germline V gene has CDR1 SGHTA and CDR2 FQGNSA. CDR3 coding DNA: TGTGCCAGCAGCTTGGGGCTTAAACTGTTTTTT. Protein product: CASSLGLKLFF. The full variable domain, its missing parts supplied by reference TRBV7-2 and TRBJ1-4, is GAGVSQSPSNKVTEKGKDVELRCDPISGHTALYWYRQSLGQGLEFLIYFQGNSAPDKSGLPSDRFSAERTGGSVSTLTIQRTQQEDSAVYLCASSLGLKLFFGSGTQLSVL.

On this clonotype: This sequence may be a read error, since a much larger clone differs from it by one base. The chain is built from TRBV6-1 and TRBJ1-6, with TRBD1 matching over 9 bases. CDR3 length: 14 amino acids. Germline V CDR1 and CDR2: MNHNS, SASEGT. The V and J ends lost 6 bases and 8 bases, in that order; junction bases with no gene match: 5. The CDR3 loop reads CASRDRGDYSPLHF. CDR3 DNA: TGTGCCAGCAGGGACAGGGGCGACTATTCACCCCTCCACTTT.

Of note for this clonotype: Since a much larger clone is just one base distant, this may be a read error. V is TRBV7-2 and J is TRBJ2-5; TRBD2 might be the D (7 bases). The V gene's germline CDR1 is SGHTA and CDR2 FQGNSA. This CDR3 is built from 16 residues. In DNA form, the CDR3 reads TGTGCCAGCAGCTTAGCGTCCACGGGGGGACAAGAGGCCCAGTACTTC. Protein product: CASSLASTGGQEAQYF.

This clonotype was seen a handful of times. The rearrangement joins TRBV12-3 or TRBV12-4 to TRBJ2-7; 8 nucleotides line up with TRBD1. J gave up 6 bases and V 3 bases, and 10 bases lay outside the gene matches. This CDR3 has 15 amino acids. The CDR3 reads CASSFWGQARGEQYF. CDR3 sequence (DNA): TGTGCCAGCAGTTTTTGGGGACAGGCTCGGGGCGAGCAGTACTTC.

This clonotype was detected only a few times. The junction does not match germline at one end; this may be a read error. The rearrangement links TRBV5-1 to TRBJ2-7; D remains ambiguous. Germline V gene lookup returns CDR1 SGHRS and CDR2 YFSETQ. The CDR3 length is 15 residues. The CDR3 loop reads CASRLGSVLPYEQYF. The CDR3 DNA reads as TGCGCCAGCAGATTGGGGTCGGTCTTACCCTACGAGCAGTACTTC.

This clonotype has a handful of counts. The genes are TRBV6-1 and TRBJ1-4; D may be TRBD1 (6 bases). V was pared by 3 bases and J by 8 bases, with 10 bases between. The CDR3 totals 13 residues. Per germline, CDR1 MNHNS and CDR2 SASEGT. CDR3 in amino acids: CASSEVTGEKLFF. CDR3 bases: TGTGCCAGCAGTGAGGTAACAGGGGAAAAACTGTTTTTT.

This clonotype has at least ten counts. This chain links TRBV29-1 with TRBJ1-2; D gene uncertain. CDR1 and CDR2 from the germline V gene are SQVTM and ANQGSEA. Trimming stripped 4 bases from V and 7 bases from J, with 10 bases between. The length of the CDR3 is 11 residues. The CDR3 nucleotides are TGCAGCGTTGTAGACTCGGGTGGCTACACCTTC. Encoded protein: CSVVDSGGYTF.

V gene TRBV7-2 combines with J gene TRBJ1-6; 10 bases line up with TRBD1. The CDR3 is 15 residues long. Trimming cost V 7 bases and J 9 bases; bases outside gene matches: 9. Per germline, CDR1 SGHTA and CDR2 FQGNSA. CDR3 coding DNA: TGTGCCAGCACCCAGGGGGGGACAGGGGTTTCACCCCTCCACTTT. Translated, it gives CASTQGGTGVSPLHF.

The CDR3 is CSASFPQGPANYGYTF. CDR3 coding DNA: TGCAGTGCTAGTTTTCCCCAAGGGCCAGCTAACTATGGCTACACCTTC. The gene calls are TRBV20-1 and TRBJ1-2, with unresolved D. Trimming left V 3 bases short and J 0 bases short, with 17 bases between. The CDR3 totals 16 residues. Germline V gene data show CDR1 as DFQATT and CDR2 as SNEGSKA (reference sequence).

This clonotype was seen a few times. The rearrangement uses TRBV5-1 and TRBJ1-1; 7 bases agree with TRBD1. Germline CDR1 is SGHRS and CDR2 is YFSETQ. J was trimmed by 4 bases and V by 0 bases; bases with no gene match: 3. The CDR3 loop spans 14 amino acids. The CDR3 sequence: CASSLDRGVTEAFF. The CDR3 bases are TGCGCCAGCAGCTTGGACAGGGGAGTCACTGAAGCTTTCTTT.

This chain links TRBV16 with TRBJ1-2; D is unresolved. CDR3 length: 13 amino acids. Germline V lookup: CDR1 KGHSY, CDR2 FQNENV. Trimming left V 8 bases short and J 4 bases short, with 14 bases between. The CDR3 sequence: CASAVGSGYGYTF. The CDR3, as DNA: TGTGCCAGCGCGGTCGGGAGTGGCTATGGCTACACCTTC.

V gene TRBV10-3 combines with J gene TRBJ2-6; D ambiguous. The germline V gene encodes CDR1 ENHRY and CDR2 SYGVKD. V shed 6 bases and J shed 4 bases, with 7 bases lying between them. CDR3 size: 13 residues. DNA of the CDR3: TGTGCCATCAGGGGATACGGGGCCAACGTCCTGACTTTC. This codes for CAIRGYGANVLTF.

Ten or more counts support this clonotype. The chain employs TRBV20-1 and TRBJ1-2; possible D gene TRBD1, 5 bases. V dropped 3 bases and J dropped 4 bases, with 15 bases sitting between them. CDR1 and CDR2 from the germline V gene are DFQATT and SNEGSKA (reference sequence). The CDR3 length is 14 residues. The CDR3 region is CSASGTSALYGYTF. CDR3 coding DNA: TGCAGTGCTAGTGGGACCTCGGCTCTCTATGGCTACACCTTC.

V usage is TRBV7-2 and J usage is TRBJ1-2; D might be TRBD1 (6 bases). The length of the CDR3 is 18 residues. Per germline, CDR1 SGHTA and CDR2 FQGNSA. V was shortened by 0 bases and J by 8 bases, with 25 bases between the two germline ends. CDR3 bases: TGTGCCAGCAGCTTAGCTGGGGGGCGCCGGACAAAACTGGGGGGCTACACCTTC. This encodes CASSLAGGRRTKLGGYTF.

This clonotype occurred many times. V usage is TRBV7-2 and J usage is TRBJ2-7; TRBD2 aligns across 9 bases. CDR1 and CDR2 from the germline V gene are SGHTA and FQGNSA. The CDR3 is 16 amino acids. V trimming: 4 bases; J trimming: 2 bases; junction bases outside the gene matches: 9. This CDR3 reads CASSSRQAGGAYEQYF. For the CDR3, the DNA is TGTGCCAGCAGCTCCCGTCAAGCGGGAGGAGCCTACGAGCAGTACTTC.

This clonotype was counted many times. This sequence joins TRBV7-9 and TRBJ2-5, with D unresolved. Trimming took 5 bases from V and 4 from J, leaving 8 bases between them. The CDR3 sequence is 12 residues long. Per germline, CDR1 SEHNR and CDR2 FQNEAQ (reference sequence). The chain's CDR3 is CASSTQTETQYF. CDR3 sequence (DNA): TGTGCCAGCAGCACACAGACAGAGACCCAGTACTTC.

This clonotype was detected ten times or more. The rearrangement uses TRBV7-2 and TRBJ1-1; D is unresolved. In germline, CDR1 is SGHTA, CDR2 FQGNSA. The V end was cut by 5 bases, the J end by 5 bases, with 12 bases between. The CDR3 covers 13 residues. In nucleotides, the CDR3 is TGTGCCAGCAGCCCACGTGGGAGAACTGAAGCTTTCTTT. It codes for CASSPRGRTEAFF.

The sample holds a few counts of this clonotype. The J gene is TRBJ1-2, the V gene TRBV20-1; D possibly corresponds to TRBD1 (5 bases). Trimming removed 1 base at V and 3 bases at J, with 15 bases between. Germline CDR1 reads DFQATT; CDR2 reads SNEGSKA (reference sequence). This CDR3 contains 15 residues. The chain's CDR3 is CSARVGLGSHYGYTF. CDR3 bases: TGCAGTGCTAGAGTGGGACTCGGCAGTCACTATGGCTACACCTTC.

The chain employs TRBV19 and TRBJ1-1; D is unresolved. Germline assignment: CDR1 LNHDA and CDR2 SQIVND (reference sequence). V dropped 2 bases and J dropped 0 bases, with 7 bases sitting between them. The CDR3 has 14 amino acids. CDR3 protein: CASSIQVMNTEAFF. The CDR3 DNA sequence: TGTGCCAGTAGTATACAGGTGATGAACACTGAAGCTTTCTTT.

V usage is TRBV9 and J usage is TRBJ2-2; TRBD1 or TRBD2 may be the D gene (6 bases each). This CDR3 region has 15 residues. Trimming removed 2 bases at V and 6 bases at J, with 14 bases between. The germline V gene encodes CDR1 SGDLS and CDR2 YYNGEE. CDR3 residues: CASSVYTGGPGELFF. In DNA form, the CDR3 reads TGTGCCAGCAGCGTTTATACCGGGGGCCCCGGGGAGCTGTTTTTT.

This chain connects TRBV4-3 to TRBJ1-1; D not certain. CDR1 LGHNA and CDR2 YSLEER come from the germline V gene. This CDR3 has 14 amino acids. The V and J ends lost 4 bases and 3 bases respectively, with 12 bases between them. The CDR3 sequence: CASSRGFTDTEAFF. For the CDR3, the DNA is TGCGCCAGCAGCCGGGGTTTTACGGACACTGAAGCTTTCTTT.

The V call is TRBV7-2, the J call TRBJ1-6; unclear D gene. The germline V gene encodes CDR1 SGHTA and CDR2 FQGNSA. The CDR3 is 12 residues long. V lost 3 bases to trimming and J lost 14 bases, with 11 bases between them. The CDR3 DNA sequence: TGTGCCAGCAGCTTGGTTGTAGAGACCCTCCACTTT. It yields the protein CASSLVVETLHF.

This clonotype was counted at least ten times. V usage is TRBV20-1 and J usage is TRBJ1-4; D gene unclear. The CDR3 spans 14 residues. The V end was cut by 3 bases, the J end by 0 bases, with 8 bases between. The V gene's germline CDR1 is DFQATT and CDR2 SNEGSKA (reference sequence). The CDR3 DNA follows: TGCAGTGCTAGGTCCGGCGCAACTAATGAAAAACTGTTTTTT. Translation gives CSARSGATNEKLFF.

A note on this clonotype: One base away lies a much larger clone, so this may be a sequencing read error. The CDR3: CAIGFSEGHQEAQYF. The CDR3 DNA sequence: TGTGCCATTGGTTTTTCGGAGGGCCATCAAGAGGCCCAGTACTTC. The chain links TRBV10-3 to TRBJ2-5; D might be TRBD2 (6 bases). The CDR3 loop spans 15 amino acids. Germline CDR1 reads ENHRY; CDR2 reads SYGVKD.

As concerns this clonotype: At one of its ends the junction is not consistent with the germline gene, which may arise from a read error. This chain joins TRBV7-7 and TRBJ2-2; tentative D call: TRBD2 (5 bases). The CDR3 is 16 residues long. Germline V gene data show CDR1 as SSHAT and CDR2 as FNYEAQ (reference sequence). The CDR3 DNA follows: TGTGCTAGCAGCATGAGAGCGGCGGAGAAGGGCGGGGAGCTGTTTTTT. Protein: CASSMRAAEKGGELFF.

The V gene is TRBV7-9, the J gene TRBJ2-1; 9 bases match TRBD1. The CDR3 is 16 amino acids. From germline, CDR1 is SEHNR and CDR2 FQNEAQ (reference sequence). V lost 5 bases and J lost 3; bases outside the gene matches: 8. The CDR3 DNA sequence: TGTGCCAGCAGCCCACGACCGGGACAGGGCTACAATGAGCAGTTCTTC. The encoded protein is CASSPRPGQGYNEQFF.

This clonotype was counted many times. This chain uses TRBV7-2 with TRBJ1-1; D is perhaps TRBD1 (6 bases). CDR3 length equals 14 residues. The germline V and J ends were trimmed by 6 bases and 1 base, with 12 bases remaining between them. Germline V CDR1 and CDR2: SGHTA, FQGNSA. This CDR3 is CASREGQTNTEAFF. The DNA for the CDR3 is TGTGCCAGCAGGGAAGGACAGACGAACACTGAAGCTTTCTTT.

In regard to this clonotype: A much larger clone lies one base from this, so it may be a read error. V usage is TRBV25-1 and J usage is TRBJ1-3; D unresolved. The CDR3 extends over 15 amino acids. CDR1 is MGHDK, CDR2 SYGVNS, per germline. The DNA for the CDR3 is TGTGCCGGCAGCTTAGCGGTTAGCTCTGGAAACACCATATATTTT. Amino acids: CAGSLAVSSGNTIYF.